A single sample is the source of the 15 T cell receptor beta chains below, sequenced in a study of T cell responses to AZD1222 COVID-19 vaccine. Profiled with immunoSEQ multiplex PCR; TCRdb holds only in-frame clones, not every one. The data hold 98,000 or so clones, with approximately 86% observed a single time. Here the sequenced sample was peripheral blood, taken on day 0 of AZD1222 vaccination. Receptors were obtained from an adult in good health.

The gene calls are TRBV4-2 and TRBJ1-3; 7 bases are shared with TRBD1. V dropped 0 bases and J dropped 0; count of bases not matched to a gene: 2. Germline V CDR1 and CDR2: LGHNA, YNFKEQ. The CDR3 has 16 residues. CDR3 amino acids: CASSQDKGASGNTIYF. The DNA of the CDR3 is TGTGCCAGCAGCCAAGATAAGGGGGCCTCTGGAAACACCATATATTTT.

J is TRBJ1-3 and V is TRBV6-6, with 7 bases aligning to TRBD1. Unmatched junction bases numbered 24, after V lost 6 bases and J lost 1 base. The germline V gene encodes CDR1 MNHNY and CDR2 SVGAGI (reference sequence). The CDR3 extends over 21 amino acids. The CDR3 is CASSKIGRGWFTGKSGNTIYF. In nucleotides, the CDR3 is TGTGCCAGCAGCAAAATCGGCAGGGGGTGGTTTACGGGAAAGTCTGGAAACACCATATATTTT.

The chain combines TRBV4-3 with TRBJ2-7, with D tentatively TRBD2 (6 bases). CDR1 is LGHNA, CDR2 YSLEER, per germline. The V end was cut by 1 base, the J end by 3 bases, with 10 bases between. The CDR3 totals 14 residues. DNA for the CDR3: TGCGCCAGCAGCCAAGCTGGGGGGTTCTACGAGCAGTACTTC. Its protein product is CASSQAGGFYEQYF.

The chain has TRBV7-2 and TRBJ1-3; D is possibly TRBD1 (5 bases). This CDR3 is built from 15 residues. V was trimmed by 4 bases and J by 2 bases, leaving 12 bases between them. Germline V gives CDR1 SGHTA, CDR2 FQGNSA. The CDR3 sequence: CASSYTGTAGNTIYF. CDR3 in DNA: TGTGCCAGCAGCTACACAGGTACAGCTGGAAACACCATATATTTT.

This chain connects TRBV14 to TRBJ1-1, with a weak D call TRBD1 (5 bases). V dropped 2 bases and J dropped 2 bases, with 9 bases sitting between them. Germline loops: CDR1 SGHDN, CDR2 FVKESK. This CDR3 region has 14 residues. The CDR3 spells CASSQQGLNTEAFF. As DNA, the CDR3 is TGTGCCAGCAGCCAACAGGGTCTTAACACTGAAGCTTTCTTT.

The J gene is TRBJ1-1, the V gene TRBV18; 7 bases match TRBD1. Germline loops: CDR1 KGHSH, CDR2 LQKENI. The CDR3 runs to 15 residues. V trimming: 3 bases; J trimming: 5 bases; junction bases outside the gene matches: 9. The DNA for the CDR3 is TGTGCCAGCTCACCTAAAACAGGGGAGGGGACTGAAGCTTTCTTT. This gives the protein CASSPKTGEGTEAFF.

This chain uses TRBV7-6 with TRBJ1-4; 7 bases agree with TRBD1. V lost 2 bases, J lost 7 bases, and 4 bases stayed unmatched. CDR3 size: 14 residues. Germline V gives CDR1 SGHVS, CDR2 FNYEAQ. The CDR3 DNA is TGTGCCAGCAGCTTAAGCCAGGGGGTTGAAAAACTGTTTTTT. Translation: CASSLSQGVEKLFF. The full variable domain, in which reference TRBV7-6 and TRBJ1-4 provide the parts outside the CDR3, is GAGVSQSPRYKVTKRGQDVALRCDPISGHVSLYWYRQALGQGPEFLTYFNYEAQQDKSGLPNDRFSAERPEGSISTLTIQRTEQRDSAMYRCASSLSQGVEKLFFGSGTQLSVL.

V gene TRBV7-9 combines with J gene TRBJ1-1, with 7 bases fitting TRBD1. V trimming: 3 bases; J trimming: 7 bases; junction bases outside the gene matches: 2. CDR3 length: 12 amino acids. The germline CDR1 and CDR2 sequences are SEHNR and FQNEAQ (reference sequence). Written as DNA, the CDR3 is TGTGCCAGCAGCTTCAACAGGGGTGAAGCTTTCTTT. Protein: CASSFNRGEAFF. Using reference TRBV7-9 and TRBJ1-1 for the parts outside the CDR3, the full variable domain is DTGVSQNPRHKITKRGQNVTFRCDPISEHNRLYWYRQTLGQGPEFLTYFQNEAQLEKSRLLSDRFSAERPKGSFSTLEIQRTEQGDSAMYLCASSFNRGEAFFGQGTRLTVV.

This chain joins TRBV5-8 and TRBJ2-7; the D gene could be TRBD1 or TRBD2 (5 bases each). The CDR3 is 15 amino acids. Germline values: CDR1 SGHTS, CDR2 YDEGEE. Trimming stripped 4 bases from V and 0 bases from J, with 14 bases between. The CDR3 DNA follows: TGTGCCAGCAGCCCCGGGGCTTCTCACTCCTACGAGCAGTACTTC. This translates into CASSPGASHSYEQYF.

This rearrangement joins TRBV5-1 to TRBJ2-5, with D perhaps assigned TRBD1 or TRBD2 (6 bases each). CDR1 and CDR2 (germline): SGHRS, YFSETQ. The V end lost 7 bases, the J end lost 5 bases, and 18 bases lay between the germline ends. CDR3 length: 14 amino acids. In DNA, the CDR3 is TGCGCCAGCCTCGAAGGGGGGTTCGAGGAGACCCAGTACTTC. Amino acid sequence: CASLEGGFEETQYF.

This rearrangement joins TRBV5-5 to TRBJ2-5; no firm D call. V was pared by 1 base and J by 4 bases, with 14 bases between. The V gene's germline CDR1 is SGHKS and CDR2 YYEKEE (reference sequence). The CDR3 is made up of 15 amino acids. DNA of the CDR3: TGTGCCAGCAGCTTGCCTCGAGACATAGGAGAGACCCAGTACTTC. Amino acids: CASSLPRDIGETQYF. The whole variable domain, filled in from reference TRBV5-5 and TRBJ2-5, reads DAGVTQSPTHLIKTRGQQVTLRCSPISGHKSVSWYQQVLGQGPQFIFQYYEKEERGRGNFPDRFSARQFPNYSSELNVNALLLGDSALYLCASSLPRDIGETQYFGPGTRLLVL.

V usage is TRBV18 and J usage is TRBJ2-3; 7 nucleotides align to TRBD1. Germline assignment: CDR1 KGHSH and CDR2 LQKENI. The J segment lost 2 bases and the V segment lost 8 bases, leaving 7 bases of the junction unmatched. The CDR3 runs 14 residues. In DNA, the CDR3 is TGTGCCAGCCCCACGGGACAGACCACAGATACGCAGTATTTT. Its translation is CASPTGQTTDTQYF.

The genes are TRBV5-4 and TRBJ2-1; unclear D gene. Germline V gene lookup returns CDR1 SGHNT and CDR2 YYREEE (reference sequence). The V and J ends lost 0 bases and 8 bases respectively, with 15 bases between them. The CDR3 is 15 residues long. In DNA form, the CDR3 reads TGTGCCAGCAGCTTGGCGTCTACCCTGCGGTATGAGCAGTTCTTC. It specifies CASSLASTLRYEQFF.

The gene calls are TRBV29-1 and TRBJ1-5; no clear D. The CDR3 covers 11 residues. V was shortened by 4 bases and J by 9 bases, with 10 bases between the two germline ends. Germline V gene sequence: CDR1 SQVTM, CDR2 ANQGSEA. The CDR3: CSVGSSGPQHF. The CDR3, as DNA: TGCAGCGTTGGCAGTTCGGGGCCCCAGCATTTT.

The chain recombines TRBV4-2 with TRBJ2-7, with TRBD1 matching 11 bases. This CDR3 is built from 17 residues. Germline trimming cut 3 bases from V and 3 bases from J; bases unmatched to any gene: 10. Germline-derived CDR1 and CDR2 are LGHNA and YNFKEQ. The CDR3 loop is CASSQGPTGTGGYEQYF. The CDR3, as DNA: TGTGCCAGCAGCCAGGGTCCCACCGGGACAGGGGGCTACGAGCAGTACTTC.